The present T cell receptor (beta chain) was sequenced within a study of blood T cell repertoires in COVID-19. The overall study: Material from acute and convalescent COVID-19 was sourced from the United States, Italy and Spain. PBMCs, B-cell-depleted T cells, or T cells provided the cDNA or gDNA that made up the material.

In the authors' workflow: Nucleated cell number was recorded as an estimate derived from reference gene primer amplification. Method: immunoSEQ multiplex PCR; TCRdb's copy keeps in-frame clones and lacks some. The DNA was the basis for D and trimming; V, J and clone size are from that table. There are about 87,000 clones in the sample; over 70% occur only once, and around 4% lies in the top ten. CDR3 length: 12 amino acids. The germline gives CDR1 LNHDA, CDR2 SQIVND (reference sequence). Trimming pared 9 bases from V and 4 bases from J, leaving 10 bases between. The sequence was collected from a woman between 50 and 59 years old with acute or convalescent COVID-19. This chain joins TRBV19 and TRBJ1-5; possible D gene TRBD1, 6 bases. Material for sequencing was peripheral blood. In DNA form, the CDR3 reads TGTGCCAGCCTTACAGGGAATCAGCCCCAGCATTTT. Its translation: CASLTGNQPQHF.